What follows are 32 T cell receptor beta chains derived from one specimen sequenced in a study of cytomegalovirus exposure and HLA in healthy donors. PCR used 60 Vbeta primers and 13 Jbeta primers. TCRdb keeps only in-frame clones here, not all; method: immunoSEQ multiplex PCR. The sample yields 90,000 to 110,000 clones, approximately 79% seen once. Sequenced material: PBMCs. These TCRs come from a man aged 30 to 39 in good health and CMV-seropositive.

The chain carries TRBV7-9 and TRBJ1-6, with 11 bases identical to TRBD1. Germline trimming cut 5 bases from V and 6 bases from J; bases unmatched to any gene: 9. Germline V gene lookup returns CDR1 SEHNR and CDR2 FQNEAQ (reference sequence). The CDR3 consists of 17 residues. CDR3 loop: CASSPRAGTGGNSPLHF. The CDR3 DNA follows: TGTGCCAGCAGCCCGCGGGCAGGGACAGGGGGTAATTCACCCCTCCACTTT.

The chain couples TRBV6-5 to TRBJ2-5; tentatively, D is TRBD2 (5 bases). Trimming stripped 1 base from V and 0 bases from J, with 12 bases between. This CDR3 comprises 16 residues. The germline V gene encodes CDR1 MNHEY and CDR2 SVGAGI. DNA of the CDR3: TGTGCCAGCAGTTACTTCGCTCCCGGGAACCAAGAGACCCAGTACTTC. As protein: CASSYFAPGNQETQYF.

The V call is TRBV6-1, the J call TRBJ2-1, with TRBD2 matching over 8 bases. V dropped 6 bases and J dropped 0; count of bases not matched to a gene: 4. This CDR3 comprises 15 residues. Germline CDR1 is MNHNS and CDR2 is SASEGT. CDR3 region: CASRGAGGSYNEQFF. CDR3 DNA sequence: TGTGCCAGCAGGGGCGCGGGGGGCTCCTACAATGAGCAGTTCTTC.

The J gene is TRBJ1-1, the V gene TRBV6-5; 8 bases match TRBD1. This CDR3 contains 14 residues. The V gene end was trimmed by 6 bases and the J gene end by 3 bases; junction bases not matched to a gene: 6. Germline V gives CDR1 MNHEY, CDR2 SVGAGI. This CDR3 is CASSRTGSHTEAFF. CDR3 DNA: TGTGCCAGCAGCAGGACAGGGAGTCACACTGAAGCTTTCTTT.

The chain joins TRBV6-6 to TRBJ1-5; 8 bases are shared with TRBD1. CDR3 length: 16 residues. Trimming at V came to 5 bases and at J to 2 bases, leaving 8 bases not matched to a gene. CDR1 MNHNY and CDR2 SVGAGI come from the germline V gene (reference sequence). CDR3 sequence: CASSPNRGSGNQPQHF. The CDR3 DNA follows: TGTGCCAGCAGTCCAAACAGGGGGAGCGGCAATCAGCCCCAGCATTTT.

The V call is TRBV7-9, the J call TRBJ2-7; no definite D call. Germline assignment: CDR1 SEHNR and CDR2 FQNEAQ (reference sequence). The V end lost 1 base, the J end lost 5 bases, and 3 bases lay between the germline ends. The CDR3 runs to 11 residues. CDR3 coding DNA: TGTGCCAGCAGCTTAGGCGACGAGCAGTACTTC. Translating it yields CASSLGDEQYF.

This clone was detected once. The chain uses TRBV10-3 and TRBJ2-7; tentative D call: TRBD1 (6 bases). The CDR3 is 14 amino acids. Trimming removed 5 bases at V and 2 bases at J, with 13 bases between. Germline lookup yields CDR1 ENHRY and CDR2 SYGVKD. As DNA, the CDR3 is TGTGCCATCAGTCGCCCGGACAGCGCCTACGAGCAGTACTTC. Translation gives CAISRPDSAYEQYF.

J is TRBJ2-3 and V is TRBV4-1; D not certain. CDR1 MGHRA and CDR2 YSYEKL come from the germline V gene. Trimming left V 4 bases short and J 3 bases short, with 8 bases between. CDR3 size: 13 residues. For the CDR3, the DNA is TGCGCCAGCAGCCTCGTTTTAACAGATACGCAGTATTTT. Protein: CASSLVLTDTQYF.

The chain carries TRBV4-2 and TRBJ2-3, with 8 positions matching TRBD2. The junction had 7 bases not matched to a gene; V was cut back by 1 base and J by 4 bases. The CDR3 totals 16 residues. Looked up from germline, CDR1 is LGHNA and CDR2 is YNFKEQ. CDR3 protein: CASSQGSGGFSDTQYF. Written as DNA, the CDR3 is TGTGCCAGCAGCCAAGGAAGCGGGGGTTTCTCAGATACGCAGTATTTT.

This chain connects TRBV10-1 to TRBJ1-6; D remains ambiguous. Germline V CDR1 and CDR2: WNHNN, SYGVQD (reference sequence). The CDR3 length is 13 residues. V shed 4 bases and J shed 8 bases, with 9 bases lying between them. The CDR3 DNA reads as TGCGCCAGCAGTGGCCCGCGGGATTCACCCCTCCACTTT. Protein sequence: CASSGPRDSPLHF.

The genes are TRBV7-8 and TRBJ1-2, with unresolved D. CDR3 size: 14 residues. In germline, CDR1 is SGHVS, CDR2 FQNEAQ. The ends were cut back, 5 bases at V and 4 bases at J, with 14 bases in the middle. For the CDR3, the DNA is TGTGCCAGCAGCCCCTACAACAGCCCCTATGGCTACACCTTC. Amino acids: CASSPYNSPYGYTF.

The chain has TRBV7-2 and TRBJ1-1, with D possibly TRBD1 on 5 matching bases. This CDR3 contains 13 residues. The germline V gene encodes CDR1 SGHTA and CDR2 FQGNSA. V shed 5 bases and J shed 3 bases, with 10 bases lying between them. In DNA form, the CDR3 reads TGTGCCAGCAGCCCGGGCAGGGACACTGAAGCTTTCTTT. It yields the protein CASSPGRDTEAFF.

This clone was seen a few times. V gene TRBV5-6 combines with J gene TRBJ1-4; 9 positions match TRBD1. CDR1 is SGHDT, CDR2 YYEEEE, per germline. The CDR3 consists of 15 residues. The ends lost 3 bases at V and 4 bases at J; junction bases unmatched: 4. CDR3 DNA: TGTGCCAGCAGCTCCCCGGGACAGGGTAATGAAAAACTGTTTTTT. Protein: CASSSPGQGNEKLFF.

The rearrangement uses TRBV6-6 and TRBJ2-7, with TRBD1 matching over 7 bases. The V and J ends lost 7 bases and 3 bases, in that order; junction bases with no gene match: 12. CDR1 and CDR2 (germline): MNHNY, SVGAGI (reference sequence). The CDR3 has 15 residues. The CDR3 nucleotides read TGTGCCAGCACCAATGTTCCGGGACAGTTCTACGAGCAGTACTTC. Encoded protein: CASTNVPGQFYEQYF.

The chain is built from TRBV9 and TRBJ1-3; maybe TRBD1 (5 bases). The CDR3 loop spans 14 amino acids. Looked up from germline, CDR1 is SGDLS and CDR2 is YYNGEE. Trimming removed 0 bases from V and 3 bases from J, with 7 bases in between. DNA of the CDR3: TGTGCCAGCAGCGTAGGCAGGGTTGGAAACACCATATATTTT. This codes for CASSVGRVGNTIYF.

The chain links TRBV2 to TRBJ2-1; 10 bases map to TRBD2. The V gene end was trimmed by 5 bases and the J gene end by 3 bases; junction bases not matched to a gene: 10. The CDR3 length is 17 residues. From germline, CDR1 is SNHLY and CDR2 FYNNEI. Written as DNA, the CDR3 is TGTGCCAGCAGTCTTCTTACCGGACTAGCGGTCTACAATGAGCAGTTCTTC. Its protein is CASSLLTGLAVYNEQFF.

The gene calls are TRBV5-6 and TRBJ2-2, with D perhaps TRBD2 (6 bases). V lost 0 bases and J 2 bases, leaving 17 bases between the germline ends. The length of the CDR3 is 18 residues. The germline V gene encodes CDR1 SGHDT and CDR2 YYEEEE. The CDR3 DNA reads as TGTGCCAGCAGCTTGGTCGGAGGGGCAGGGACCAACACCGGGGAGCTGTTTTTT. It translates to CASSLVGGAGTNTGELFF.

The chain couples TRBV27 to TRBJ2-7; D is uncertain. Germline V gene lookup returns CDR1 MNHEY and CDR2 SMNVEV (reference sequence). The CDR3 has 13 residues. Trimming stripped 5 bases from V and 1 base from J, with 9 bases between. CDR3 DNA: TGTGCCAGCAGTCCCCCAGGATCCTACGAGCAGTACTTC. Protein product: CASSPPGSYEQYF.

This clone was recorded once. The V gene is TRBV9, the J gene TRBJ2-5; TRBD2 agrees at 11 bases. The CDR3 contains 18 residues. The ends lost 0 bases at V and 5 bases at J; junction bases unmatched: 12. Germline V CDR1 and CDR2: SGDLS, YYNGEE. CDR3 sequence (DNA): TGTGCCAGCAGCGTAGGGGCTAGCGGGGGGCCTTTCTCCGAGACCCAGTACTTC. Amino acids: CASSVGASGGPFSETQYF.

The rearrangement links TRBV7-8 to TRBJ1-1; D may be TRBD1 (5 bases). Trimming took 5 bases from V and 0 from J, leaving 10 bases between them. The CDR3 covers 14 residues. Germline lookup yields CDR1 SGHVS and CDR2 FQNEAQ. Written as DNA, the CDR3 is TGTGCCAGCAGCCCAGGGAACATGAACACTGAAGCTTTCTTT. It codes for CASSPGNMNTEAFF.

The chain uses TRBV11-1 and TRBJ1-1, with TRBD1 matching 11 bases. In germline, CDR1 is SGHAT, CDR2 FQDESV (reference sequence). This CDR3 is built from 16 residues. Trimming removed 4 bases from V and 2 bases from J; junction bases left unmatched: 6. The CDR3 DNA reads as TGTGCCAGCAGCTCCGGACAGGGGGCTAGAAACACTGAAGCTTTCTTT. The encoded protein is CASSSGQGARNTEAFF.

V usage is TRBV10-3 and J usage is TRBJ2-3; 7 bases match TRBD2. CDR3 length: 15 amino acids. The germline V gene has CDR1 ENHRY and CDR2 SYGVKD. V was clipped by 10 bases and J by 7 bases; unmatched bases: 17. The CDR3 region is CATQAGLEGRNTQYF. The CDR3 region has the DNA TGTGCCACCCAAGCCGGACTAGAGGGAAGAAATACGCAGTATTTT.

The chain combines TRBV5-8 with TRBJ1-4; TRBD1 agrees at 9 bases. V lost 4 bases to trimming and J lost 6 bases; unmatched junction nucleotides: 7. This CDR3 contains 15 residues. Germline V lookup: CDR1 SGHTS, CDR2 YDEGEE. CDR3 protein: CASSVQGAKDEKLFF. Here the CDR3 DNA reads TGTGCCAGCAGCGTACAGGGGGCGAAGGATGAAAAACTGTTTTTT.

The rearrangement joins TRBV6-5 to TRBJ1-2; 8 nucleotides line up with TRBD1. Per the germline V gene, CDR1 is MNHEY and CDR2 is SVGAGI. The CDR3 runs to 15 residues. With V trimmed by 4 bases and J by 8 bases, 12 bases remained unmatched. The CDR3 protein is CASSSYPGTGGGYTF. CDR3 DNA: TGTGCCAGCAGTTCCTACCCCGGGACAGGAGGCGGCTACACCTTC.

J is TRBJ2-7 and V is TRBV27; TRBD1 might be the D (6 bases). Trimming cost V 8 bases and J 7 bases, with 21 bases left between them. Germline assignment: CDR1 MNHEY and CDR2 SMNVEV (reference sequence). The CDR3 is 14 residues long. Here the CDR3 reads CASSLTRGGHEQYF. For the CDR3, the DNA is TGTGCCAGCTCTCTCACCAGGGGCGGCCATGAGCAGTACTTC.

This clone was seen only once. The genes are TRBV6-5 and TRBJ1-3; D gene ambiguous. The CDR3 loop spans 16 amino acids. Germline V gene lookup returns CDR1 MNHEY and CDR2 SVGAGI. V was shortened by 3 bases and J by 1 base, with 13 bases between the two germline ends. As DNA, the CDR3 is TGTGCCAGCAGTTATGATCGCCCGGGGTCTGGAAACACCATATATTTT. This encodes CASSYDRPGSGNTIYF.

V usage is TRBV7-9 and J usage is TRBJ1-2; 10 bases are shared with TRBD1. The CDR3 has 14 residues. With 6 bases clipped from V and 4 bases from J, the junction kept 5 bases outside the gene matches. Per germline, CDR1 SEHNR and CDR2 FQNEAQ (reference sequence). This CDR3 reads CASSSGTGVYGYTF. DNA for the CDR3: TGTGCCAGCAGTTCAGGGACAGGGGTCTATGGCTACACCTTC.

This clone was observed a few times. V usage is TRBV10-1 and J usage is TRBJ2-5; weak D call: TRBD2 (5 bases). Trimming removed 4 bases from V and 2 bases from J, with 8 bases in between. The CDR3 sequence is 13 residues long. CDR1 and CDR2 (germline): WNHNN, SYGVQD (reference sequence). CDR3 protein: CASSGGLQETQYF. The CDR3 bases are TGCGCCAGCAGTGGCGGGCTTCAAGAGACCCAGTACTTC.

The chain joins TRBV11-1 to TRBJ1-2; the match to TRBD1 covers 9 bases. The CDR3 covers 16 residues. The junction had 11 bases not matched to a gene; V was cut back by 5 bases and J by 4 bases. Germline CDR1 SGHAT, CDR2 FQDESV (reference sequence). The CDR3, as DNA: TGTGCCAGCAGCCTGGCGGTGGGACAGGGAACCTATGGCTACACCTTC. Translated: CASSLAVGQGTYGYTF.

The CDR3 reads CAWRPPGGGYTF. CDR3 in DNA: TGTGCCTGGAGACCCCCCGGGGGTGGCTACACCTTC. The chain is built from TRBV30 and TRBJ1-2; tentative D call: TRBD1 (5 bases). This CDR3 contains 12 residues. Germline CDR1 reads GTSNPN; CDR2 reads SVGIG (reference sequence). V was trimmed by 3 bases and J by 7 bases, leaving 12 bases between them.

This sequence joins TRBV6-5 and TRBJ1-1; no reliable D call. V dropped 2 bases and J dropped 4 bases, with 8 bases sitting between them. CDR3 length: 13 amino acids. Germline CDR1 reads MNHEY; CDR2 reads SVGAGI. The CDR3 DNA reads TGTGCCAGCAGTTACAGGGAGGGCACTGAAGCTTTCTTT. Its translation: CASSYREGTEAFF.

This clone has a handful of counts. The J gene is TRBJ1-2, the V gene TRBV19, with D maybe TRBD1 (5 bases). CDR1 LNHDA and CDR2 SQIVND come from the germline V gene (reference sequence). This CDR3 has 13 amino acids. The V end lost 4 bases, the J end lost 7 bases, and 13 bases lay between the germline ends. CDR3 nucleotide sequence: TGTGCCAGTAGTAGTCAGGGCGAATTTGGCTACACCTTC. Its protein product is CASSSQGEFGYTF.